The clone carrying this TCR beta chain was observed many times. The target antigen is unknown. Unsorted libraries were prepared from 2 million PBMCs that had been stored at -80 C. One entry per CDR3 protein, called by TCRdb with MiXCR from the 5' RACE reads. The data show some 78,000 distinct CDR3 sequences, just over 5% seen once. These data come from a study of neurological immune-mediated disorders. Findings and limits, study-wide: HTLV-1-associated myelopathy had the most TCR clonal expansion, whereas multiple sclerosis had the least (lower than in healthy controls).

The sample consisted of PBMCs. This clonotype was obtained from a woman aged 30 to 39 with multiple sclerosis.

The DNA for the CDR3 is TGTGCCAGCAGCCCAGGTTCCCAAGAGACCCAGTACTTC. It translates to CASSPGSQETQYF. This chain links TRBV7-3 with TRBJ2-5; D gene ambiguous. The CDR3 has 13 residues. CDR1 is SGHTA, CDR2 FQGTGA, per germline. V dropped 5 bases and J dropped 1 base, with 8 bases sitting between them.